The rows below give T cell receptor beta chains drawn from one sample of a study of blood T cell repertoires in COVID-19. Profiled with immunoSEQ multiplex PCR; TCRdb holds only in-frame clones, not every one. The sample has tens of thousands of clones, 85% to 95% seen once. The sequenced material came from peripheral blood. These receptors were obtained from a human donor in a cohort sampled during active COVID-19. The conserved cysteine and the conserved F or W are not part of the CDR3 here.

V gene,J gene,CDR3 protein
TRBV6-2/TRBV6-3,TRBJ1-5,ASSSRRQDPPQH
TRBV4-2,TRBJ1-2,ASSQDTGESGYT
TRBV30,TRBJ1-5,AWSQKWPGGGFSNQPQH
TRBV7-2,TRBJ1-3,ASSYRGSGNTIY
TRBV6-5,TRBJ2-7,ASSPPGSVEQY
TRBV27,TRBJ1-6,ASSLRRQGYNSPLH
TRBV11-2,TRBJ2-7,ASSSAGTSDARAYEQY
TRBV4-1,TRBJ1-2,ASSQAGNWYGYT
TRBV18,TRBJ2-2,ASRSGTGGSGELF
TRBV18,TRBJ1-3,ASSRTDSSGNTIY
TRBV29-1,TRBJ2-5,SGGLAGETQY
TRBV5-1,TRBJ1-5,ASSLDTGLNQPQH
TRBV27,TRBJ1-1,ASSYTVNTEAF
TRBV21-1,TRBJ2-5,ASSKEGLAGPLYQETQY
TRBV11-2,TRBJ1-5,ASSKIGGDQPQH
TRBV15,TRBJ1-1,ATSTQQGITEAF
TRBV7-9,TRBJ2-2,ASSARNGLLMGTGELF
TRBV5-6,TRBJ2-3,ASSSGLAGVDTQY
TRBV7-2,TRBJ2-4,ASSPPNQGNHIQY
TRBV28,TRBJ2-7,ASSFNIYEQY